The 7 T cell receptor beta chains below come from one sample, sequenced in a study of T cell clonality in common variable immunodeficiency. Findings and caveats of the study: Fewer deletions and N-nucleotide insertions were reportedly seen in common variable immunodeficiency TCR beta sequences.

Repertoires were generated with immunoSEQ multiplex PCR, while TCRdb's copy carries only in-frame clones and drops some. The sample holds around 19,000 clones, and no clone turns up only once. For these TCRs, the target antigens are not known. Sequenced sample: peripheral blood mononuclear cells. These receptor sequences come from a human donor with common variable immunodeficiency.

This clone was observed a few times. The read comes to an end 3 residues before the CDR3 does, leaving the germline J gene to fill in the end. The chain carries TRBV19 and TRBJ2-3; 14 bases are shared with TRBD2. Germline lookup yields CDR1 LNHDA and CDR2 SQIVND (reference sequence). CDR3 length: 18 residues. CDR3 DNA, as far as it was read: TGTGCCAGTAGCCTCCTCCCGGGACTAGCGGGGGAGATCGCCACG. It yields the protein CASSLLPGLAGEIAT. The CDR3 reads in full as CASSLLPGLAGEIATQYF.

The table lists this clone with a few counts. Coverage ceases 3 residues before the CDR3 finishes, and the germline J gene fills in the end. This chain uses TRBV20-1 with TRBJ2-5; 7 positions agree with TRBD2. The CDR3 has 16 residues. V was pared by 3 bases and J by 4 bases, with 14 bases of the junction left unmatched. Germline lookup yields CDR1 DFQATT and CDR2 SNEGSKA (reference sequence). The chain's CDR3 is CSASTSALLSRETQYF. The part of the CDR3 DNA that was read is TGCAGTGCTAGTACTAGCGCCTTACTAAGTAGAGAGACC.

Turning to this clone: Read coverage stops 3 residues before the CDR3 terminus; the germline J gene supplies the remainder. V usage is TRBV7-9 and J usage is TRBJ1-5; 10 nucleotides agree with TRBD1. Germline CDR1 is SEHNR and CDR2 is FQNEAQ (reference sequence). Trimming cost V 5 bases and J 2 bases; bases outside gene matches: 3. The CDR3 sequence is 15 residues long. This CDR3 is CASSPDRGGNQPQHF. CDR3 DNA, as far as it was read: TGTGCCAGCAGCCCGGACAGGGGGGGCAATCAGCCC.

The table lists this clone with a few counts. The CDR3 extends 3 residues past the end of the read, so its final part is completed from the germline J gene. The chain has TRBV7-9 and TRBJ2-1; TRBD2 might be the D (5 bases). Germline V gene data show CDR1 as SEHNR and CDR2 as FQNEAQ (reference sequence). Trimming removed 2 bases from V and 7 bases from J, with 12 bases in between. The CDR3 loop spans 14 amino acids. Partial CDR3 DNA: TGTGCCAGCAGCTTAACCGGGGTCAGGAATGAG. The encoded protein is CASSLTGVRNE. The entire CDR3 protein reads CASSLTGVRNEQFF.

This clone has more than one count but fewer than ten. The read ends 3 residues early relative to the CDR3; the germline J gene fills the gap. This chain uses TRBV30 with TRBJ2-1, with 8 bases fitting TRBD2. With 7 bases clipped from V and 4 bases from J, the junction kept 6 bases outside the gene matches. Germline-derived CDR1 and CDR2 are GTSNPN and SVGIG (reference sequence). This CDR3 has 13 amino acids. CDR3 protein: CAFSGTRYNEQFF. CDR3 DNA (partial): TGTGCCTTTTCCGGGACTAGATACAATGAG.

By share, this clone ranks as medium-sized. The read terminates 3 residues ahead of where the CDR3 ends, so the germline J gene completes it. The V call is TRBV3-1 (or the pseudogene TRBV3-2), the J call TRBJ1-1; D gene uncertain. V lost 4 bases, J lost 4 bases, and 13 bases lay in between. Germline V gene sequence: CDR1 LGHDT, CDR2 YNNKEL (reference sequence). The length of the CDR3 is 14 residues. CDR3 bases read: TGTGCCAGCAGCCGCTTGCGGGCAGGCACTGAA. Protein: CASSRLRAGTE. The CDR3 as a whole reads CASSRLRAGTEAFF.

Turning to this clone: With the read ending 3 residues before the CDR3 end, the germline J gene is used to fill in that end. The gene calls are TRBV6-4 and TRBJ2-1, with TRBD2 matching over 11 bases. From germline, CDR1 is MRHNA and CDR2 SNTAGT. The CDR3 extends over 15 amino acids. V shed 3 bases, J shed 5 bases, and the junction held 3 bases outside the gene matches. The DNA read from the CDR3 is TGTGCCAGCAGTGAGGGGACTAGCGGAGACAATGAG. Translating gives CASSEGTSGDNE. The CDR3 reads in full as CASSEGTSGDNEQFF.